A selection of T cell receptor beta chains follows, all from one sample in a study of molecular identifiers for immune sequencing clone quantification. TCRdb recomputed calls from the PCR reads with MiXCR, one row per CDR3 protein. Of about 12,000 distinct CDR3 sequences detected, roughly 15% appear once; the ten largest clones hold 1.5% to 2%. Sequenced input: naive CD8+ T cells from blood, with Jurkat cell RNA spiked in. The receptors derive from a human donor in good health. Some libraries in this study had Jurkat cell RNA spiked in. Each CDR3 is given with its conserved first and last residue. D genes are given only for firm matches. Size is omitted from some rows. Given values are once, few, many or a class for expanded clones.

cdr3_length: 15; clone_size: medium-sized; v_call: TRBV30; j_call: TRBJ2-1; d_call: .; cdr3_aa: CAWSDLGAPGNEQFF; cdr3_nt: TGTGCCTGGAGTGACTTAGGGGCGCCGGGGAATGAGCAGTTCTTC
cdr3_length: 15; clone_size: many; v_call: TRBV7-9; j_call: TRBJ2-5; d_call: TRBD1; cdr3_aa: CASRGTGPSRETQYF; cdr3_nt: TGTGCCAGCCGGGGGACAGGGCCATCAAGGGAGACCCAGTACTTC
cdr3_length: 14; clone_size: medium-sized; v_call: TRBV4-1; j_call: TRBJ1-2; d_call: .; cdr3_aa: CASSHLDSFYGYTF; cdr3_nt: TGCGCCAGCAGCCATCTGGACAGTTTCTATGGCTACACCTTC
cdr3_length: 18; clone_size: .; v_call: TRBV11-2; j_call: TRBJ2-1; d_call: TRBD1; cdr3_aa: CASSSYGTGPFSYNEQLF; cdr3_nt: TGTGCCAGCAGCAGCTACGGGACAGGGCCGTTCTCCTACAATGAGCAGCTCTTC
cdr3_length: 16; clone_size: many; v_call: TRBV4-2; j_call: TRBJ2-7; d_call: .; cdr3_aa: CASSQGPPGGGDEQYF; cdr3_nt: TGTGCCAGCAGCCAGGGACCGCCCGGGGGCGGAGACGAGCAGTACTTC
cdr3_length: 14; clone_size: medium-sized; v_call: TRBV30; j_call: TRBJ2-7; d_call: TRBD2; cdr3_aa: CAWSTTSVAYEQYF; cdr3_nt: TGTGCCTGGAGTACAACTAGCGTAGCCTACGAGCAGTACTTC
cdr3_length: 17; clone_size: medium-sized; v_call: TRBV4-3; j_call: TRBJ2-3; d_call: .; cdr3_aa: CASSQLAGGPPTDTQYF; cdr3_nt: TGCGCCAGCAGCCAACTCGCAGGGGGGCCCCCCACAGATACGCAGTATTTT
cdr3_length: 13; clone_size: many; v_call: TRBV5-6; j_call: TRBJ1-1; d_call: .; cdr3_aa: CASSIDTHTEAFF; cdr3_nt: TGTGCCAGCAGTATCGACACACACACTGAAGCTTTCTTT
cdr3_length: 15; clone_size: many; v_call: TRBV23-1; j_call: TRBJ2-4; d_call: .; cdr3_aa: CATQVVEYTKNIQYF; cdr3_nt: TGCGCCACCCAAGTCGTCGAGTACACCAAAAACATTCAGTACTTC
cdr3_length: 20; clone_size: medium-sized; v_call: TRBV5-1; j_call: TRBJ1-4; d_call: .; cdr3_aa: CASSLGRIGDKGLARRKLFF; cdr3_nt: TGCGCCAGCAGCTTAGGGCGGATCGGGGACAAAGGTTTGGCACGGAGAAAACTGTTTTTT
cdr3_length: 14; clone_size: .; v_call: TRBV13; j_call: TRBJ2-1; d_call: .; cdr3_aa: CASRVSAPYNEQFF; cdr3_nt: TGTGCCAGCAGGGTGTCCGCGCCTTACAATGAGCAGTTCTTC
cdr3_length: 15; clone_size: many; v_call: TRBV28; j_call: TRBJ2-7; d_call: .; cdr3_aa: CASSLLGASPYEQYF; cdr3_nt: TGTGCCAGCAGTTTATTGGGGGCGAGTCCCTACGAGCAGTACTTC
cdr3_length: 16; clone_size: medium-sized; v_call: TRBV29-1; j_call: TRBJ2-1; d_call: TRBD2; cdr3_aa: CSVDDPSTSGYNEQFF; cdr3_nt: TGCAGCGTTGATGACCCGTCGACTAGCGGATACAATGAGCAGTTCTTC
cdr3_length: 13; clone_size: many; v_call: TRBV7-9; j_call: TRBJ2-1; d_call: .; cdr3_aa: CASRRGSYNEQFF; cdr3_nt: TGTGCCAGCAGGAGGGGCTCCTACAATGAGCAGTTCTTC
cdr3_length: 17; clone_size: .; v_call: TRBV5-4; j_call: TRBJ2-2; d_call: TRBD2; cdr3_aa: CASSFPSGSLNTGELFF; cdr3_nt: TGTGCCAGCAGCTTCCCTAGCGGGTCCTTGAACACCGGGGAGCTGTTTTTT
cdr3_length: 11; clone_size: medium-sized; v_call: TRBV7-9; j_call: TRBJ2-7; d_call: .; cdr3_aa: CASSPNYEQYF; cdr3_nt: TGTGCCAGCAGCCCAAATTACGAGCAGTACTTC
cdr3_length: 13; clone_size: few; v_call: TRBV12-3/TRBV12-4; j_call: TRBJ2-1; d_call: .; cdr3_aa: CASSPTENNEQFF; cdr3_nt: TGTGCCAGCAGCCCAACTGAGAACAATGAGCAGTTCTTC
cdr3_length: 11; clone_size: many; v_call: TRBV27; j_call: TRBJ2-7; d_call: .; cdr3_aa: CASSWGDEQYF; cdr3_nt: TGTGCCAGCAGTTGGGGGGACGAGCAGTACTTC
cdr3_length: 16; clone_size: many; v_call: TRBV12-3/TRBV12-4; j_call: TRBJ2-6; d_call: .; cdr3_aa: CASQAGITSGANVLTF; cdr3_nt: TGTGCCAGCCAGGCCGGGATAACCTCCGGGGCCAACGTCCTGACTTTC
cdr3_length: 14; clone_size: many; v_call: TRBV3-1; j_call: TRBJ2-3; d_call: TRBD1; cdr3_aa: CASSHKGQLDTQYF; cdr3_nt: TGTGCCAGCAGCCACAAGGGACAGTTAGATACGCAGTATTTT
cdr3_length: 15; clone_size: many; v_call: TRBV12-3/TRBV12-4; j_call: TRBJ1-5; d_call: TRBD1; cdr3_aa: CASSLWTGQNQPQHF; cdr3_nt: TGTGCCAGCAGTTTATGGACAGGGCAGAATCAGCCCCAGCATTTT
cdr3_length: 13; clone_size: many; v_call: TRBV12-5; j_call: TRBJ2-3; d_call: .; cdr3_aa: CASEQGITDTQYF; cdr3_nt: TGTGCTAGTGAACAGGGTATCACAGATACGCAGTATTTT
cdr3_length: 14; clone_size: medium-sized; v_call: TRBV4-1; j_call: TRBJ1-5; d_call: .; cdr3_aa: CASSHGQINQPQHF; cdr3_nt: TGCGCCAGCAGCCACGGGCAGATCAATCAGCCCCAGCATTTT
cdr3_length: 15; clone_size: many; v_call: TRBV27; j_call: TRBJ2-3; d_call: .; cdr3_aa: CASSFMGLVTDTQYF; cdr3_nt: TGTGCCAGCAGTTTCATGGGACTGGTCACAGATACGCAGTATTTT
cdr3_length: 16; clone_size: many; v_call: TRBV4-3; j_call: TRBJ2-3; d_call: TRBD2; cdr3_aa: CASTEGLAGEADTQYF; cdr3_nt: TGCGCCAGCACCGAGGGACTAGCGGGAGAAGCAGATACGCAGTATTTT
cdr3_length: 16; clone_size: once; v_call: TRBV6-2/TRBV6-3; j_call: TRBJ2-6; d_call: TRBD1; cdr3_aa: CASRGQGALGASALTF; cdr3_nt: TGTGCCAGCAGAGGACAGGGGGCGCTTGGGGCCAGCGCCCTGACTTTC
cdr3_length: 14; clone_size: medium-sized; v_call: TRBV24-1; j_call: TRBJ2-2; d_call: .; cdr3_aa: CATSDSGYTGELFF; cdr3_nt: TGTGCCACCAGTGATTCCGGGTACACCGGGGAGCTGTTTTTT
cdr3_length: 15; clone_size: few; v_call: TRBV19; j_call: TRBJ2-5; d_call: .; cdr3_aa: CASSIPGRIQETQYF; cdr3_nt: TGTGCCAGTAGTATACCTGGACGGATCCAAGAGACCCAGTACTTC
cdr3_length: 14; clone_size: many; v_call: TRBV27; j_call: TRBJ1-5; d_call: TRBD1; cdr3_aa: CASRPGTGGQPQHF; cdr3_nt: TGTGCCAGCAGACCCGGGACAGGGGGACAGCCCCAGCATTTT
cdr3_length: 13; clone_size: medium-sized; v_call: TRBV29-1; j_call: TRBJ1-5; d_call: TRBD1; cdr3_aa: CSVGTGSNQPQHF; cdr3_nt: TGCAGCGTTGGGACAGGCAGCAATCAGCCCCAGCATTTT
cdr3_length: 16; clone_size: medium-sized; v_call: TRBV6-5; j_call: TRBJ1-6; d_call: .; cdr3_aa: CASSYMGSSYNSPLHF; cdr3_nt: TGTGCCAGCAGTTACATGGGAAGCTCCTATAATTCACCCCTCCACTTT
cdr3_length: 15; clone_size: many; v_call: TRBV29-1; j_call: TRBJ2-5; d_call: .; cdr3_aa: CSAEGVSELQETQYF; cdr3_nt: TGCAGCGCCGAGGGTGTTAGTGAACTACAAGAGACCCAGTACTTC
cdr3_length: 14; clone_size: medium-sized; v_call: TRBV7-6; j_call: TRBJ2-3; d_call: TRBD2; cdr3_aa: CASSLAGGVDTQYF; cdr3_nt: TGTGCCAGCAGCTTGGCGGGAGGGGTAGATACGCAGTATTTT
cdr3_length: 13; clone_size: many; v_call: TRBV20-1; j_call: TRBJ2-7; d_call: .; cdr3_aa: CSAISRGSYEQYF; cdr3_nt: TGCAGTGCTATCAGTAGGGGTAGTTACGAGCAGTACTTC